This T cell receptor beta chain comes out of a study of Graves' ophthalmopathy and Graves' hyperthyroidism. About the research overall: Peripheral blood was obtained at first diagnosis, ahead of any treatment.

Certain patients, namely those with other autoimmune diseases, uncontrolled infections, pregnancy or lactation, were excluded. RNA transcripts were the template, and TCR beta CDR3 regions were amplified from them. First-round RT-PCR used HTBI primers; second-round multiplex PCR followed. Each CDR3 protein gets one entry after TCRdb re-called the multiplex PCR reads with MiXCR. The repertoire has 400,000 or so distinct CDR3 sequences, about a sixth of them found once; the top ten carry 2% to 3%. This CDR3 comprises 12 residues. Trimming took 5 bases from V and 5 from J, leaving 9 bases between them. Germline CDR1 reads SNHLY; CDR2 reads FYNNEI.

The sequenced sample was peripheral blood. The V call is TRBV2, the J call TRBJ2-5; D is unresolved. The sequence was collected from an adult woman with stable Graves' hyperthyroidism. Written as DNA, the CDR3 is TGTGCCAGCAGTTCCATCGGTGAGACCCAGTACTTC. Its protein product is CASSSIGETQYF.